This TCR beta chain was found in a study of cytomegalovirus exposure and HLA in healthy donors. Study-wide background: Earlier findings included 100 million to 130 million unique TCR beta sequences obtained from roughly 200 million T cells.

This clone has a single count. Each of the donors was a healthy bone marrow donor. PCR used 60 Vbeta primers and 13 Jbeta primers. Clones were sequenced by immunoSEQ multiplex PCR, and TCRdb holds only the in-frame ones, with some missing. The sample gives roughly 120,000 clones, 73% of which show up once; roughly 0.9% is in the top ten. The CDR3 runs 13 residues. CDR1 and CDR2 from the germline V gene are MNHEY and SMNVEV (reference sequence). V was trimmed by 6 bases and J by 0 bases, leaving 6 bases between them. The chain has TRBV27 and TRBJ2-1; D uncertain. The clonotype originates from a woman in her thirties in good health and CMV-seronegative. Material: PBMCs. This chain's CDR3 is CASRVSSYNEQFF. The DNA of the CDR3 is TGTGCCAGCAGGGTGAGCTCCTACAATGAGCAGTTCTTC.